This T cell receptor (beta chain) came from a study of blood T cell repertoires in COVID-19. On the study more broadly: The United States, Italy and Spain provided the acute and convalescent COVID-19 samples.

The CDR3 consists of 13 residues. Per the germline V gene, CDR1 is SGHAT and CDR2 is FQDESV (reference sequence). After removal of 5 bases from V and 4 bases from J, the junction contained 1 base not matched to a gene. Profiling relied on immunoSEQ multiplex PCR, and the TCRdb table lists in-frame clones only, not all of them. The table shows roughly 250,000 clones, with around 85% occurring only once. The clonotype comes from a woman in her sixties with active or convalescent COVID-19. The sample was peripheral blood. The chain has TRBV11-1 and TRBJ2-5, with TRBD1 identical over 10 bases. The CDR3 DNA reads as TGTGCCAGCAGCCGGGACAGGGGAGAGACCCAGTACTTC. Protein sequence: CASSRDRGETQYF.